Listed here is a single T cell receptor beta chain. V lost 5 bases and J 2 bases, leaving 14 bases between the germline ends. The CDR3 consists of 15 residues. Per the germline V gene, CDR1 is SGHRS and CDR2 is YFSETQ. This table comes from immunoSEQ multiplex PCR, and its TCRdb copy is limited to in-frame clones, with some not included. Among approximately 130,000 clones listed, approximately 85% were seen once. The data originate from a study of blood T cell repertoires in COVID-19. About the research overall: Researchers got acute and convalescent COVID-19 samples from the United States, Italy and Spain. T cells, B-cell-depleted T cells, or PBMCs supplied cDNA or gDNA.

The clonotype was recovered from a human donor in a cohort sampled during active COVID-19. V and J are TRBV5-1 and TRBJ1-3; D call uncertain. The sequenced material came from peripheral blood. The CDR3 DNA reads as TGCGCCAGCAGGTCCGGGGTAACTGCTGGAAACACCATATATTTT. It yields the protein CASRSGVTAGNTIYF.